The following is a T cell receptor beta chain sequence with its context. There is no known antigen for this receptor. No base quality information exists; no much larger clone differs at one position. TCR CDR3 regions were amplified from genomic DNA by multiplex PCR using the deep immunoSEQ assay. Extracted genomic DNA from each cell subset was distributed evenly across all wells of several immunoSEQ 96-well plates, and each plate was treated as a replicate. Each replicate PCR for sorted subsets received about 210 ng genomic DNA, equal to some 32,000 T cell genomes. Purified libraries were measured with a Qubit 3.0 fluorometer, size-checked on a Bioanalyzer 2100, and measured again with the KAPA Library Quantification kit. Each immunoSEQ 96-well plate was sequenced on its own single-read 150-cycle Illumina NextSeq 550 flow cell. Processing in the source paper ran as follows. Because the immunoSEQ output held only junctional sequences and lacked quality scores, the filtering could not match the filtering applied to full-length reads. To assign V/J genes and CDR3, sequences were annotated against IMGT germline references using PyIR, a Python wrapper for IgBLAST v1.9. Any read was removed if the V/J assignment was weak (E-value above 1e-6), the CDR3 was missing, or the read contained stop codons, out-of-frame junctions, or ambiguous translated residues. V3J clonotypes were defined by identical inferred V gene, J gene, and CDR3 amino acid sequence. To compute the percentage overlap between repertoires, the number of shared unique clonotypes was divided by the size of the smaller repertoire. Three approaches were used to assess repertoire richness: RTK rarefaction, the Chao1 estimator, and Recon v2.1 estimates of unobserved clonotypes. Generation probabilities were computed with OLGA for all TCRbeta clonotypes obtained by the gDNA method from several donors. TCRdb carries this immuneACCESS record with in-frame sequences only. Its versions omit some clonotypes, under half of them owing to an unresolved V gene in the studies checked, with the rest unexplained. That table supplies the V and J calls and clone size; D and trimming were determined from the DNA. The sample records a few million clones, roughly 95% of which are singletons. 0.1% to 0.15% of the sample comes from the top ten.

This entry comes from a study of shared clonotypes between healthy human individuals (dated by TCRdb to about 2020). Turning to the overall study: A couple of women and three men aged 18 to 49 years were included in the cohort. For each donor, CD4 naive and CD4 memory were each run on three plates, CD8 naive on two plates, and CD8 memory on one plate. To estimate repertoire size and how much clonotypes are shared between individuals, the study performed deep sequencing of blood TCR repertoires from roughly five healthy adults. Libraries were prepared and TCR repertoires were sequenced by different laboratories using diverse techniques, in order to increase sequencing depth and limit assay-specific biases. Each donor's leukapheresis produced roughly between roughly 0.85 and 10 billion PBMCs. General study outcomes and caveats: Across a handful of donors, approximately 5% of naive CD4, approximately 4% of naive CD8, approximately 2.5% of memory CD4, and roughly 0.4% of memory CD8 clonotypes were shared. The genetic and exposure-history diversity represented was limited by the small number of donors. Pairwise subsampling led to the expectation that sequencing depth would affect the degree of clonotype sharing among donors. Clonotypes shared by all four sorted-subset donors showed higher generation probabilities than non-shared clonotypes. Sampling was limited to blood, and TCR repertoires in tissue likely differ from TCR repertoires in blood. Even with the large sequencing depth, rarefaction of the sorted-subset datasets indicated that sequencing was incomplete. Naive subsets generally had larger estimated clonotype richness than memory subsets did.

The CDR3 runs 23 amino acids, cysteine and phenylalanine included. The entry retains the CDR3 DNA only, 69 bases that are in frame from base 1. Trimming leaves V shorter by 5 bases and J shorter by 4 bases, with the junction holding 32 bases beyond the gene matches. The germline V gene specifies SGHRS as CDR1 and YFSETQ as CDR2. The donors were healthy, HIV-negative adults with no recently reported acute infections or vaccinations. Only Caucasian adults living in Nashville, Tennessee, USA were represented among the donors. Magnetic negative selection was used to enrich CD4+ T cells, after which naive cells were positively selected on CD45RA and the negative fraction became the memory subset. Blood was collected by leukapheresis, and PBMCs were isolated by Ficoll-Histopaque density gradient centrifugation and then cryopreserved in liquid nitrogen vapor phase. Analytical flow cytometry was used to check the purity and quantity of every magnetically sorted T cell population. Genomic DNA was isolated from each sorted fraction and quantified by UV absorbance on a Nanodrop 2000c.

The chain is made from TRBV5-1 and TRBJ2-1, with 8 middle bases fitting TRBD2. This receptor was obtained from a man aged 18-30 years in good health. The sequenced material came from naive CD4+ T cells sorted from blood. The cell subset or site label on this specimen signifies: CD45RA+ positively selected. This receptor carries the CDR3 CASRPGRRTAGDPGTRGYNEQFF. In nucleotide form, the sequence is TGCGCCAGCAGACCCGGGAGGAGAACGGCTGGGGACCCCGGGACTAGGGGGTACAATGAGCAGTTCTTC.